The clone carrying this T cell receptor (beta chain) occurred once. Its antigen is unknown. Assay: immunoSEQ multiplex PCR; the TCRdb copy retains only in-frame clones and omits some. The sample has under 150,000 clones, roughly 90% seen once. The sample belongs to a study of T cell responses to AZD1222 COVID-19 vaccine. Study as a whole: Second-dose intervals of approximately 4 or approximately 12 weeks were pooled. Study-level results: Increases in Spike-specific TCR breadth and depth were seen after two AZD1222 doses.

The trim removed 6 bases at V and 3 bases at J, leaving 10 bases unmatched. This CDR3 comprises 15 residues. The germline CDR1 and CDR2 sequences are LGHDT and YNNKEL (reference sequence). This receptor was obtained from an adult in good health. The starting material was peripheral blood, obtained on day 0 of AZD1222 vaccination. The chain uses TRBV3-1 (or the pseudogene TRBV3-2) and TRBJ2-7, with TRBD1 matching 8 bases. CDR3 nucleotides: TGTGCCAGCAGGAAGACCGGGACAGGTTACTACGAGCAGTACTTC. Amino acids: CASRKTGTGYYEQYF.